This TCR beta chain was sequenced for a study of blood T cells in healthy people across ages. For the second PCR, which ran for about 7 to 12 cycles, a sample-barcoded 5' primer and a J-beta primer mix were used. Each cDNA molecule, via a template-switch adaptor with 12 random nucleotides, was tagged. MiXCR was run by TCRdb on the 5' RACE reads, yielding one entry per CDR3 protein. The table records hundreds of thousands of distinct CDR3 sequences, about 42% of them present only once. Per sample, a minimum of 6.5 million PBMCs were isolated. Trimming cost V 0 bases and J 5 bases, with 13 bases left between them. Germline CDR1 LGHDT, CDR2 YNNKEL (reference sequence). This CDR3 has 15 residues.

Material for sequencing was blood. The sequence came from a man aged 60-69 years in good health. The chain uses TRBV3-1 and TRBJ1-2; D is uncertain. CDR3 bases: TGTGCCAGCAGCCAAGAATCAAGGACGGTTTATGGCTACACCTTC. This gives the protein CASSQESRTVYGYTF.